Sequencing of this TCR beta chain was carried out in a study of T cells in Graves' hyperthyroidism and ophthalmopathy. This clonotype was seen at least ten times. Researchers amplified the TCR beta CDR3 regions from RNA transcripts. First-round RT-PCR of the TCR CDR3 relied on the HTBI primer set. MiXCR was run by TCRdb on the multiplex PCR reads, yielding one entry per CDR3 protein. The data hold around 400,000 distinct CDR3 sequences, with approximately 13% observed a single time. Sequencing was performed on blood. The clonotype was recovered from a woman aged 18-29 years with Graves' hyperthyroidism.

The CDR3: CASSYSTGLAGSYEQYF. The CDR3 coding sequence is TGTGCCAGCAGTTACTCCACGGGACTAGCGGGCAGCTACGAGCAGTACTTC. The chain joins TRBV6-6 to TRBJ2-7; 12 positions agree with TRBD2. The CDR3 sequence is 17 residues long. With V trimmed by 0 bases and J by 3 bases, 6 bases remained unmatched. In germline, CDR1 is MNHNY, CDR2 SVGAGI (reference sequence).